The rows below give T cell receptor beta chains drawn from one sample of a study of Tregs in tolerant kidney transplant recipients. Using immunoSEQ multiplex PCR, the repertoire was profiled, and TCRdb retains in-frame clones only, with some absent. Among under 50,000 clones, about 90% were seen once, and the ten largest hold about 0.76%. The sample comprised Tregs from blood. These receptors all stem from a human donor in good health. CDR3s include the opening cysteine and the closing phenylalanine or tryptophan. Each record gives: CDR3 protein, V gene, J gene.

CDR3 protein: CASQPVVRYNSPLHF; V gene: TRBV19; J gene: TRBJ1-6
CDR3 protein: CASSLVGAQGELFF; V gene: TRBV5-1; J gene: TRBJ2-2
CDR3 protein: CASSPTGNNNYGYTF; V gene: TRBV7-2; J gene: TRBJ1-2
CDR3 protein: CASSLAMPHRANTEAFF; V gene: TRBV7-8; J gene: TRBJ1-1
CDR3 protein: CASSLLSLGDTEAFF; V gene: TRBV7-2; J gene: TRBJ1-1
CDR3 protein: CASSLGVVRGHSEAFF; V gene: TRBV5-1; J gene: TRBJ1-1
CDR3 protein: CASKRDPSTDTQYF; V gene: TRBV2; J gene: TRBJ2-3
CDR3 protein: CASSLYGGPTDTQYF; V gene: TRBV7-9; J gene: TRBJ2-3
CDR3 protein: CASSPNGANYGYTF; V gene: TRBV18; J gene: TRBJ1-2
CDR3 protein: CASSYEGPTGPYEQYF; V gene: TRBV2; J gene: TRBJ2-7
CDR3 protein: CASSLVRASGLSSYEQYF; V gene: TRBV13; J gene: NA
CDR3 protein: CASSSDPRETQYF; V gene: TRBV5-6; J gene: TRBJ2-5
CDR3 protein: CAWSTGLAGSETQYF; V gene: TRBV30; J gene: TRBJ2-5
CDR3 protein: CASSRGTGSEETQYF; V gene: TRBV11-2; J gene: TRBJ2-5
CDR3 protein: CASSLALTGARDTEAFF; V gene: TRBV5-6; J gene: TRBJ1-1
CDR3 protein: CASSRYQETQYF; V gene: TRBV5-1; J gene: TRBJ2-5
CDR3 protein: CASYPGWTGLYDEQYF; V gene: TRBV7-8; J gene: TRBJ2-7
CDR3 protein: CASSEIANTDTQYF; V gene: TRBV2; J gene: TRBJ2-3
CDR3 protein: CASSLVSTDTQYF; V gene: TRBV27; J gene: TRBJ2-3
CDR3 protein: CASSYGHGYTF; V gene: TRBV6-5; J gene: TRBJ1-2
CDR3 protein: CASSSWDHRYTF; V gene: TRBV5-8; J gene: TRBJ1-2
CDR3 protein: CASSFLTAYYGYTF; V gene: TRBV5-1; J gene: TRBJ1-2
CDR3 protein: CASSPRGGPQPQHF; V gene: TRBV5-1; J gene: TRBJ1-5
CDR3 protein: CASSLSLDRAETQYF; V gene: TRBV5-1; J gene: TRBJ2-5
CDR3 protein: CASTRDYFTDTQYF; V gene: TRBV5-1; J gene: TRBJ2-3
CDR3 protein: CASSIGGSNQPQHF; V gene: TRBV19; J gene: TRBJ1-5
CDR3 protein: CASSSGTGSHQETQYF; V gene: TRBV11-3; J gene: TRBJ2-5
CDR3 protein: CASSPQPDTEAFF; V gene: TRBV7-8; J gene: TRBJ1-1
CDR3 protein: CASSYPGTGEAFF; V gene: TRBV6-5; J gene: TRBJ1-1
CDR3 protein: CASSLDRGGTEAFF; V gene: TRBV11-2; J gene: TRBJ1-1
CDR3 protein: CASSSPVSGVYNEQFF; V gene: TRBV7-9; J gene: TRBJ2-1
CDR3 protein: CASSHSTGWSYEQYF; V gene: TRBV5-1; J gene: TRBJ2-7
CDR3 protein: CASGKDRGGFGQYF; V gene: TRBV6-5; J gene: TRBJ2-5
CDR3 protein: CASSIEHRAYGYTF; V gene: TRBV19; J gene: TRBJ1-2
CDR3 protein: CASSARDRASGNTIYF; V gene: TRBV9; J gene: TRBJ1-3
CDR3 protein: CASRGQGFGELFF; V gene: TRBV6-5; J gene: TRBJ2-2
CDR3 protein: CASTTGRMNTEAFF; V gene: TRBV6-5; J gene: TRBJ1-1
CDR3 protein: CASSPTIGEKLFF; V gene: TRBV18; J gene: TRBJ1-4
CDR3 protein: CSVVGFNTGELFF; V gene: TRBV29-1; J gene: TRBJ2-2
CDR3 protein: CASSSTGGIQPQHF; V gene: TRBV19; J gene: TRBJ1-5
CDR3 protein: CASKVDSYEQYF; V gene: TRBV2; J gene: TRBJ2-7
CDR3 protein: CASSDREASTDTQYF; V gene: TRBV2; J gene: TRBJ2-3
CDR3 protein: CASGQGVYEQYF; V gene: TRBV19; J gene: TRBJ2-7
CDR3 protein: CSARFRVEAFF; V gene: TRBV20-1; J gene: TRBJ1-1
CDR3 protein: CASTSGLVGQETQYF; V gene: TRBV7-9; J gene: TRBJ2-5
CDR3 protein: CASSYAPGRMDTEAFF; V gene: TRBV6-5; J gene: TRBJ1-1
CDR3 protein: CASSKGLAGSYEQYF; V gene: TRBV5-4; J gene: TRBJ2-7
CDR3 protein: CASSLVGSNQPQHF; V gene: TRBV7-8; J gene: TRBJ1-5